The 23 T cell receptor beta chains in this list originate from one sample, sequenced in a study of human T cells and chemical hapten exposure. Total RNA was isolated from unfractionated whole blood. The library labeled individual cDNA molecules by adding unique molecular identifiers to them. TCRdb recomputed calls from the reads with MiXCR, one row per CDR3 protein. In the table there are about 120,000 distinct CDR3 sequences, over 7% of which are singletons. Sample: whole blood. These receptors all come from a human donor in good health. Some clones in this sample may be carry-over from other donors' samples.

This clonotype was observed a handful of times. V usage is TRBV5-6 and J usage is TRBJ2-3; 7 bases agree with TRBD2. CDR1 is SGHDT, CDR2 YYEEEE, per germline. J gave up 0 bases and V 3 bases, and 10 bases lay outside the gene matches. This CDR3 has 17 residues. In DNA, the CDR3 is TGTGCCAGCAGCTCGGGCCGAGGCGGGAGAAGCACAGATACGCAGTATTTT. It specifies CASSSGRGGRSTDTQYF.

At least ten counts were recorded for this clonotype. The gene calls are TRBV12-3 or TRBV12-4 and TRBJ1-4, with a possible D match to TRBD1 (5 bases). This CDR3 has 15 amino acids. Trimming cost V 2 bases and J 7 bases, with 14 bases left between them. The CDR3: CASSLYGRDSEKLFF. CDR3 bases: TGTGCCAGCAGTTTATACGGCAGGGATAGTGAAAAACTGTTTTTT.

Only a few counts were recorded for this clonotype. The chain is built from TRBV6-2 or TRBV6-3 and TRBJ2-2, with TRBD2 matching over 12 bases. Germline CDR1 and CDR2: MNHEY and SVGEGT. V shed 2 bases, J shed 2 bases, and the junction held 12 bases outside the gene matches. The CDR3 totals 20 residues. The DNA for the CDR3 is TGTGCCAGCAGTTACCCCTCCCGGGTCGGACTAGCGGGAAACACCGGGGAGCTGTTTTTT. Its translation is CASSYPSRVGLAGNTGELFF.

This clonotype occurred many times. V is TRBV20-1 and J is TRBJ1-5; D gene uncertain. Germline V gives CDR1 DFQATT, CDR2 SNEGSKA (reference sequence). Trimming shortened V by 1 base and J by 2 bases, and 6 bases separated the two germline ends. The CDR3 covers 13 residues. CDR3: CSARGGGNQPQHF. DNA of the CDR3: TGCAGTGCTAGAGGGGGAGGCAATCAGCCCCAGCATTTT.

This clonotype was counted many times. This sequence joins TRBV7-2 and TRBJ2-7; a possible D gene is TRBD1 (6 bases). Per germline, CDR1 SGHTA and CDR2 FQGNSA. The CDR3 runs to 15 residues. V lost 5 bases and J 1 base, leaving 15 bases between the germline ends. This CDR3 reads CASSPSGQPSYEQYF. The CDR3 nucleotides read TGTGCCAGCAGCCCTTCCGGACAGCCTTCCTACGAGCAGTACTTC. Filled out from reference TRBV7-2 and TRBJ2-7, the complete variable domain reads GAGVSQSPSNKVTEKGKDVELRCDPISGHTALYWYRQSLGQGLEFLIYFQGNSAPDKSGLPSDRFSAERTGGSVSTLTIQRTQQEDSAVYLCASSPSGQPSYEQYFGPGTRLTVT.

The V call is TRBV29-1, the J call TRBJ1-2; 9 nucleotides line up with TRBD1. The germline gives CDR1 SQVTM, CDR2 ANQGSEA. V shed 6 bases and J 4 bases; nucleotides not matched to a gene: 15. This CDR3 has 16 amino acids. CDR3 bases: TGCAGCGTGGGTATTGGACAGGGGACGCCCCGCTATGGCTACACCTTC. This gives the protein CSVGIGQGTPRYGYTF.

This clonotype was detected ten times or more. The chain recombines TRBV6-5 with TRBJ1-1; D is ambiguous. This CDR3 spans 20 amino acids. Per the germline V gene, CDR1 is MNHEY and CDR2 is SVGAGI. Trimming pared 3 bases from V and 1 base from J, leaving 27 bases between. The CDR3 coding sequence is TGTGCCAGCAGTTATACTTTAAGTACACGTGTTAGAAGTAAGAACACTGAAGCTTTCTTT. It translates to CASSYTLSTRVRSKNTEAFF.

The chain is built from TRBV12-3 or TRBV12-4 and TRBJ2-2; unclear D gene. Trimming took off 2 bases at V and 6 bases at J, with 13 bases between the two ends. The CDR3 runs to 15 residues. The CDR3 coding sequence is TGTGCCAGCAGTTTAATTCCACCCCCCCCCGGGGAGCTGTTTTTT. Its translation: CASSLIPPPPGELFF.

Many counts were recorded for this clonotype. The genes are TRBV20-1 and TRBJ1-6; no reliable D call. The CDR3 extends over 14 amino acids. Per the germline V gene, CDR1 is DFQATT and CDR2 is SNEGSKA (reference sequence). The V and J ends lost 3 bases and 15 bases respectively, with 21 bases between them. The CDR3: CSARMGRRFEDLHF. CDR3 bases: TGCAGTGCTAGGATGGGAAGGAGGTTTGAAGACCTCCACTTT.

This clonotype was picked up a small number of times. The chain recombines TRBV5-4 with TRBJ1-2; no clear D gene. CDR3 size: 14 residues. Germline V gene sequence: CDR1 SGHNT, CDR2 YYREEE (reference sequence). The V end lost 3 bases, the J end lost 8 bases, and 17 bases lay between the germline ends. The DNA of the CDR3 is TGTGCCAGCAGCTCGGATGTGTTTGCAGGCGGCTACACCTTC. Encoded protein: CASSSDVFAGGYTF.

This clonotype has just a few counts. The rearrangement joins TRBV12-5 to TRBJ2-1, with TRBD1 matching over 9 bases. This CDR3 comprises 15 residues. Germline values: CDR1 LGHNT, CDR2 FRNRAP. The V gene end was trimmed by 6 bases and the J gene end by 6 bases; junction bases not matched to a gene: 9. CDR3 residues: CASGHPGQGFNEQFF. The CDR3 region has the DNA TGTGCTAGTGGGCATCCGGGACAGGGCTTCAATGAGCAGTTCTTC.

This clonotype has a count of ten or more. V is TRBV29-1 and J is TRBJ2-5; TRBD1 matches 9 bases. Losses at the gene ends were 0 bases for V and 1 base for J; bases not matched to a gene: 9. CDR1 and CDR2 (germline): SQVTM, ANQGSEA. The CDR3 consists of 17 residues. The CDR3 nucleotides read TGCAGCGTTGAAGATCAGCAGGACAGGGGAGGCCAAGAGACCCAGTACTTC. This translates into CSVEDQQDRGGQETQYF.

This clonotype showed up many times. The chain recombines TRBV2 with TRBJ2-7; unclear D gene. In germline, CDR1 is SNHLY, CDR2 FYNNEI. CDR3 length: 11 residues. With 6 bases removed from V and 1 base from J, the gap between germline ends came to 4 bases. The CDR3 DNA is TGTGCCAGCAGCCAATCCTACGAGCAGTACTTC. This gives the protein CASSQSYEQYF. Together with reference TRBV2 and TRBJ2-7, the CDR3 gives the full variable domain: EPEVTQTPSHQVTQMGQEVILRCVPISNHLYFYWYRQILGQKVEFLVSFYNNEISEKSEIFDDQFSVERPDGSNFTLKIRSTKLEDSAMYFCASSQSYEQYFGPGTRLTVT.

V usage is TRBV2 and J usage is TRBJ2-5; the D gene is possibly TRBD2 (5 bases). The germline gives CDR1 SNHLY, CDR2 FYNNEI. V lost 4 bases and J lost 0, with 6 bases in between. The CDR3 covers 13 residues. CDR3 region: CASSVGNQETQYF. The CDR3 DNA is TGTGCCAGCAGTGTCGGGAACCAAGAGACCCAGTACTTC.

There are a few counts of this clonotype. The genes are TRBV29-1 and TRBJ2-1; weak D call: TRBD2 (5 bases). V was shortened by 1 base and J by 2 bases, with 12 bases between the two germline ends. The CDR3 runs to 15 residues. Germline CDR1 reads SQVTM; CDR2 reads ANQGSEA. The chain's CDR3 is CSVEGTSGTYNEQFF. CDR3 DNA sequence: TGCAGCGTTGAAGGAACCTCCGGGACCTACAATGAGCAGTTCTTC.

The chain combines TRBV6-4 with TRBJ2-1, with TRBD2 identical over 13 bases. V shed 8 bases and J 1 base; nucleotides not matched to a gene: 11. CDR1 MRHNA and CDR2 SNTAGT come from the germline V gene. CDR3 length: 18 amino acids. The CDR3 sequence is CASWTSGGVYMSYNEQFF. The CDR3 coding sequence is TGTGCCAGCTGGACTAGCGGGGGTGTCTATATGTCCTACAATGAGCAGTTCTTC.

The sample holds many counts of this clonotype. The gene calls are TRBV9 and TRBJ2-4, with 8 bases fitting TRBD1. Per germline, CDR1 SGDLS and CDR2 YYNGEE. The CDR3 extends over 13 amino acids. The J segment lost 5 bases and the V segment lost 3 bases, leaving 1 base of the junction unmatched. The chain's CDR3 is CASSGGQENIQYF. Written as DNA, the CDR3 is TGTGCCAGCAGCGGGGGACAGGAAAACATTCAGTACTTC.

As to this clonotype: A much larger clone differs from this one at a single base, so this may be a read error. This chain connects TRBV6-2 or TRBV6-3 to TRBJ1-5; TRBD1 matches at 7 bases. CDR3 length equals 15 residues. The V gene end was trimmed by 5 bases and the J gene end by 4 bases; junction bases not matched to a gene: 8. In germline, CDR1 is MNHEY, CDR2 SVGEGT. The CDR3 DNA reads TGTGCCAGCAGTACCCGCAACAGGGGAAATCAGCCCCAGCATTTT. This encodes CASSTRNRGNQPQHF.

This clonotype was picked up many times. CDR3: CSVVVITEAFF. Written as DNA, the CDR3 is TGCAGCGTGGTAGTAATCACTGAAGCTTTCTTT. This rearrangement joins TRBV29-1 to TRBJ1-1; D is unclear. Germline V gene data show CDR1 as SQVTM and CDR2 as ANQGSEA. Trimming cost V 6 bases and J 4 bases, with 9 bases left between them. The CDR3 loop spans 11 amino acids.

This clonotype was counted a few times. The V and J genes are TRBV20-1 and TRBJ1-5; D gene uncertain. V was cut by 0 bases and J by 9 bases, with 15 bases left in between. This CDR3 has 14 residues. In germline, CDR1 is DFQATT, CDR2 SNEGSKA (reference sequence). CDR3 loop: CSARDTNAVGPQHF. The DNA of the CDR3 is TGCAGTGCTAGAGATACGAATGCAGTCGGGCCCCAGCATTTT.

This clonotype was picked up many times. The CDR3 DNA sequence: TGTGCCAGCAGCTTAGGGGCAGCCTCTAACTATGGCTACACCTTC. Its translation is CASSLGAASNYGYTF. The V gene is TRBV7-9, the J gene TRBJ1-2, with no clear D. The CDR3 totals 15 residues. V lost 1 base to trimming and J lost 0 bases, with 9 bases between them. In germline, CDR1 is SEHNR, CDR2 FQNEAQ (reference sequence).

The chain uses TRBV15 and TRBJ1-2; tentatively, D is TRBD1 (6 bases). This CDR3 is 15 amino acids long. Trimming removed 5 bases at V and 2 bases at J, with 15 bases between. Germline CDR1 and CDR2: LNHNV and YYDKDF (reference sequence). The CDR3 spells CATSPGRGTNYGYTF. DNA of the CDR3: TGTGCCACCAGCCCGGGGAGGGGGACCAACTATGGCTACACCTTC.

A few counts support this clonotype. The gene calls are TRBV2 and TRBJ1-6; 11 bases are shared with TRBD1. From germline, CDR1 is SNHLY and CDR2 FYNNEI. The CDR3 is made up of 15 amino acids. The J segment lost 10 bases and the V segment lost 6 bases, leaving 8 bases of the junction unmatched. The CDR3 DNA is TGTGCCAGCAGCCCGGGGACAGGGGGACGATCACCCCTCCACTTT. It encodes CASSPGTGGRSPLHF.